Listed here is a single TCR beta chain. Antigen unknown. These data come from a study of cytomegalovirus exposure and HLA in healthy donors. V was shortened by 4 bases and J by 4 bases, with 13 bases between the two germline ends. Germline V gene data show CDR1 as SGHAT and CDR2 as FQNNGV. This CDR3 is 15 amino acids long. The PCR made use of 60 Vbeta and 13 Jbeta primers. Sequencing was performed with immunoSEQ multiplex PCR; in TCRdb, only in-frame clones are kept and a portion is missing. Its listing shows some 130,000 clones. Broader study findings: Later on, an analysis found that several of the most significant clusters appeared to be linked to common viral pathogens, which included parvovirus B19. In a later analysis, TCR beta V- and J-gene trimming was associated with a missense DCLRE1C variant.

The sequence was collected from a man in his late teens or twenties in good health and CMV-seronegative. The sequenced sample consisted of PBMCs. J is TRBJ2-2 and V is TRBV11-2; D uncertain. The CDR3 coding sequence is TGTGCCAGCAGCTCCGCATCCGGTCGCACCGGGGAGCTGTTTTTT. Its protein is CASSSASGRTGELFF.